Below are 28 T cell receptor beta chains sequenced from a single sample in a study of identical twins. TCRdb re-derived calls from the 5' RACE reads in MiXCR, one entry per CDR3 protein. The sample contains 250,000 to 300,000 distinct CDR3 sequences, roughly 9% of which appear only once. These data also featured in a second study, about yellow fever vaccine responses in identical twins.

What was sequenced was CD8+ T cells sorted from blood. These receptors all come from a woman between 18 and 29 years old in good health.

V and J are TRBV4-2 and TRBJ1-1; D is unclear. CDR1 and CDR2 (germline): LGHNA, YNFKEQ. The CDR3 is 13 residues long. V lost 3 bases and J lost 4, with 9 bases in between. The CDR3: CASSHSFGTEAFF. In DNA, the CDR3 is TGTGCCAGCAGCCATTCGTTCGGCACTGAAGCTTTCTTT.

The CDR3: CSARKGQGFPEAFF. The CDR3 coding sequence is TGCAGTGCTAGAAAAGGACAGGGTTTTCCTGAAGCTTTCTTT. V usage is TRBV20-1 and J usage is TRBJ1-1; TRBD1 agrees at 8 bases. V trimming: 2 bases; J trimming: 6 bases; junction bases outside the gene matches: 8. This CDR3 is 14 amino acids long. Germline assignment: CDR1 DFQATT and CDR2 SNEGSKA (reference sequence).

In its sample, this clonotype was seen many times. This CDR3 reads CASSETSGVRTDTQYF. The CDR3, as DNA: TGCGCCAGCAGCGAGACTTCGGGGGTTCGCACAGATACGCAGTATTTT. This chain links TRBV5-1 with TRBJ2-3; possibly TRBD2 for D (6 bases). The V end lost 4 bases, the J end lost 1 base, and 16 bases lay between the germline ends. There are 16 residues in the CDR3. Germline V gene data show CDR1 as SGHRS and CDR2 as YFSETQ.

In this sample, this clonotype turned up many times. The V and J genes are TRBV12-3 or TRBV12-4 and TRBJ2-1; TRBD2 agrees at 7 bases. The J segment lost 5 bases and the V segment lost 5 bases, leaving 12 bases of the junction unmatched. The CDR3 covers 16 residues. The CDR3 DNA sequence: TGTGCCAGCAGTCCTAAGGTGCTAGCGGTTAACAATGAGCAGTTCTTC. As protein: CASSPKVLAVNNEQFF.

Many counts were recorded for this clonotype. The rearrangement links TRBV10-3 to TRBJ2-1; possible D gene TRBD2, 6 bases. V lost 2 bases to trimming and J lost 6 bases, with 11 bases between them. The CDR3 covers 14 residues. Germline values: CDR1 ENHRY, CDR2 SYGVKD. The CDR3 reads CAISEIGGANEQFF. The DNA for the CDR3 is TGTGCCATCAGTGAGATCGGAGGGGCCAATGAGCAGTTCTTC.

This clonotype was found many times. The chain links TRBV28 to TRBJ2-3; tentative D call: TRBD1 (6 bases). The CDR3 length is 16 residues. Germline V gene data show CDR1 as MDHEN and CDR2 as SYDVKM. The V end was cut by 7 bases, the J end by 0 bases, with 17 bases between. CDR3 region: CASTIRGGASTDTQYF. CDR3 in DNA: TGTGCCAGCACGATACGAGGGGGTGCTAGCACAGATACGCAGTATTTT.

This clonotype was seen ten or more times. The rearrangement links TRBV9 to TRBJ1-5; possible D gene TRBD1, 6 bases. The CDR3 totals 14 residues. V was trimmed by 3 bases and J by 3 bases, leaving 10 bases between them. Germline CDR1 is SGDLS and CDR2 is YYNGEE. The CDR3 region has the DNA TGTGCCAGCAGCGCCTCAGGGGACAATCAGCCCCAGCATTTT. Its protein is CASSASGDNQPQHF.

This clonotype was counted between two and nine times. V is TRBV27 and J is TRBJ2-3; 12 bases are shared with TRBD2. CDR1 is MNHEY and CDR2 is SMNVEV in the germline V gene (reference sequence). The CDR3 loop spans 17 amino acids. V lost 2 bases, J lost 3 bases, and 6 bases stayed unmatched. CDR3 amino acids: CASSLTSGGLATDTQYF. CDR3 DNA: TGTGCCAGCAGTTTAACTAGCGGGGGGTTAGCGACAGATACGCAGTATTTT.

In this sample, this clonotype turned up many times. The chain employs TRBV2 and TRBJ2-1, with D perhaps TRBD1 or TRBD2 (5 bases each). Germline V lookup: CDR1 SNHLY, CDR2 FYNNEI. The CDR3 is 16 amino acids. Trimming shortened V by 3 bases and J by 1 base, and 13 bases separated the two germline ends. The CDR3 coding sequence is TGTGCCAGCAGTGATTCTGGGGCGGGTTCCTACAATGAGCAGTTCTTC. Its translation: CASSDSGAGSYNEQFF.

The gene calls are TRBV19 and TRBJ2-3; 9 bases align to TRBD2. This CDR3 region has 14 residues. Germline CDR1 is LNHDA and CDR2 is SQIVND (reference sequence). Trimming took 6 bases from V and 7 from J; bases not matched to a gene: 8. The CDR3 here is CASRGELAGYTQYF. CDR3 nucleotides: TGTGCCAGTAGGGGTGAGCTAGCGGGATATACGCAGTATTTT. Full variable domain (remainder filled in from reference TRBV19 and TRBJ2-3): DGGITQSPKYLFRKEGQNVTLSCEQNLNHDAMYWYRQDPGQGLRLIYYSQIVNDFQKGDIAEGYSVSREKKESFPLTVTSAQKNPTAFYLCASRGELAGYTQYFGPGTRLTVL.

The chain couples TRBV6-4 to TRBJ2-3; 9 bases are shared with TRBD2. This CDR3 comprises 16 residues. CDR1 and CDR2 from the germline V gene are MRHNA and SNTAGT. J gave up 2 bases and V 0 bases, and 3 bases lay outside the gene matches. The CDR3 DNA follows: TGTGCCAGCAGTGACTCCGGCGGGGGGGCCACAGATACGCAGTATTTT. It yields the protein CASSDSGGGATDTQYF.

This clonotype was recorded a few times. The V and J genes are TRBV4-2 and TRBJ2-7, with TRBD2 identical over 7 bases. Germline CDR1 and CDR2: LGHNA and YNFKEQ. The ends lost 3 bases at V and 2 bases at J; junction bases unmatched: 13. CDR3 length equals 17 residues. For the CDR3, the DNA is TGTGCCAGCAGCCACCTAAATGGGCGGGAGCGGACCTACGAGCAGTACTTC. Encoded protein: CASSHLNGRERTYEQYF.

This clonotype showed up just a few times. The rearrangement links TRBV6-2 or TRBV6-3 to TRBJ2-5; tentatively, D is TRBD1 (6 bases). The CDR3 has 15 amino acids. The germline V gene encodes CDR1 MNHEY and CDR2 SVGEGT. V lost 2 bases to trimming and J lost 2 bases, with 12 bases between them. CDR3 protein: CASSYPGQPQETQYF. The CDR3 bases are TGTGCCAGCAGTTACCCCGGACAGCCTCAAGAGACCCAGTACTTC.

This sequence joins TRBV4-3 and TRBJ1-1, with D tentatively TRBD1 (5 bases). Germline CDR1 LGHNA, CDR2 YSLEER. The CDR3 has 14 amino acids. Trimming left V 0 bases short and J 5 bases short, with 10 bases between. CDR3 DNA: TGCGCCAGCAGCCAAGATGCGGGGGAGACTGAAGCTTTCTTT. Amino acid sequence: CASSQDAGETEAFF.

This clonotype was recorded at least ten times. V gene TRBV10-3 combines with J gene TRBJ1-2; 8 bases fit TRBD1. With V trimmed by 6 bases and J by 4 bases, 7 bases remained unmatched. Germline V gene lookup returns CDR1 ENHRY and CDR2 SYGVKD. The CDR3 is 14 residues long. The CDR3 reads CAIRVRDRIYGYTF. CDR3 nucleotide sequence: TGTGCCATCAGGGTCCGGGACAGGATCTATGGCTACACCTTC.

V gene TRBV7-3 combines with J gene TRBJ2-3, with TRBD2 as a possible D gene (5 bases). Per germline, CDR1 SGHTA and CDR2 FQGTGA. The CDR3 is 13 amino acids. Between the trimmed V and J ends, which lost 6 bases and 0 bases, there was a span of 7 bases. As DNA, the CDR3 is TGTGCCAGCAGGGGAGAGAGCACAGATACGCAGTATTTT. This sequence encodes CASRGESTDTQYF.

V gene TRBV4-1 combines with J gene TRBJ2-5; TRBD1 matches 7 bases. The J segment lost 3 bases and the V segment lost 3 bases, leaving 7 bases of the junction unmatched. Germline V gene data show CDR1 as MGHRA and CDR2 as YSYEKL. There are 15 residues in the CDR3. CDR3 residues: CASSHPRTGEETQYF. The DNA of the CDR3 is TGCGCCAGCAGCCACCCCCGTACAGGGGAAGAGACCCAGTACTTC.

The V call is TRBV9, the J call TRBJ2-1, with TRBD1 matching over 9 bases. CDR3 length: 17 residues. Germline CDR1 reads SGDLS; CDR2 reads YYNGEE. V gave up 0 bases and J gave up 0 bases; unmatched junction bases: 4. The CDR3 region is CASSVARTGASYNEQFF. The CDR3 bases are TGTGCCAGCAGCGTAGCCCGGACAGGGGCCTCCTACAATGAGCAGTTCTTC.

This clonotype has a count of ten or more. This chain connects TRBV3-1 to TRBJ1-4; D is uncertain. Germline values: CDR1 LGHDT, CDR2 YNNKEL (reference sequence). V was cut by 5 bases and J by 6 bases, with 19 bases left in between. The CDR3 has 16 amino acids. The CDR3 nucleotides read TGTGCCAGCAGCGGAAGCGGATGGGAAGGATATGAAAAACTGTTTTTT. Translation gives CASSGSGWEGYEKLFF.

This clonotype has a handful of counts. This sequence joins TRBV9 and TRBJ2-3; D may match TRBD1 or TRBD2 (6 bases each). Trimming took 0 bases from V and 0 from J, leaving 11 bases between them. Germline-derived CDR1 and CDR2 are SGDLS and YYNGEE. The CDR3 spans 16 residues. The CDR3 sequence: CASSVAGASSTDTQYF. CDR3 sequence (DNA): TGTGCCAGCAGCGTAGCGGGGGCATCTAGCACAGATACGCAGTATTTT.

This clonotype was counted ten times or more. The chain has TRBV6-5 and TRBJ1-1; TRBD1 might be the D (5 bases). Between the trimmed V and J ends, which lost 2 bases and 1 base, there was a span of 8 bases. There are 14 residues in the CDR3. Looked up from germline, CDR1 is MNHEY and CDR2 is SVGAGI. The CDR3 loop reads CASSYQGTNTEAFF. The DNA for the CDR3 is TGTGCCAGCAGTTACCAGGGCACGAACACTGAAGCTTTCTTT.

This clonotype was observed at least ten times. CDR3 residues: CSASSATQGFYEQYF. CDR3 bases: TGCAGTGCGAGCAGCGCGACACAGGGTTTCTACGAGCAGTACTTC. The chain carries TRBV20-1 and TRBJ2-7, with D maybe TRBD1 (6 bases). The CDR3 consists of 15 residues. Germline assignment: CDR1 DFQATT and CDR2 SNEGSKA (reference sequence). Trimming removed 6 bases at V and 3 bases at J, with 21 bases between.

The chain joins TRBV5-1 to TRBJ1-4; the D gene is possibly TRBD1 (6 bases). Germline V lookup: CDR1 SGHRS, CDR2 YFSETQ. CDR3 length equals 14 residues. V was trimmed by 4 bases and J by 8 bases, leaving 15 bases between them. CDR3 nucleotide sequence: TGCGCCAGCAGCCACGGGACACGGGAGGAAAAACTGTTTTTT. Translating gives CASSHGTREEKLFF.

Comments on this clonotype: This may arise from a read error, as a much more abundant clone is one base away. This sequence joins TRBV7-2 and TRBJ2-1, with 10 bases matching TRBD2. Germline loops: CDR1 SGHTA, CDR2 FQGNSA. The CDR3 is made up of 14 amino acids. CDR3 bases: TGTGCCAGCAGCGCTGGACTAGCGGTTAATGAGCGGTTCTTC. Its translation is CASSAGLAVNERFF.

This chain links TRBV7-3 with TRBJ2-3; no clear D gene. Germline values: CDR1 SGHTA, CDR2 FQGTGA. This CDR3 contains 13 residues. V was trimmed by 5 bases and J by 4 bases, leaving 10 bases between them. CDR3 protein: CASSIVGADTQYF. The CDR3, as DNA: TGTGCCAGCAGCATAGTTGGTGCAGATACGCAGTATTTT.

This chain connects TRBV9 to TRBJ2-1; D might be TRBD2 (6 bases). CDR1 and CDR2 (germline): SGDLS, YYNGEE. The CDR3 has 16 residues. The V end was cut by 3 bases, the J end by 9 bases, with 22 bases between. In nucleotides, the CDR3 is TGTGCCAGCAGCGAGGACCCGGGACCAACCGGGAGTGAGCAGTTCTTC. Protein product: CASSEDPGPTGSEQFF.

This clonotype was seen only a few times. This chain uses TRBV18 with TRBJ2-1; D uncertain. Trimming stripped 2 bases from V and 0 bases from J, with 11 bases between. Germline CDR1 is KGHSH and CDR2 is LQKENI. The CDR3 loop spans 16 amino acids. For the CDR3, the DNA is TGTGCCAGCTCACCAGAGGTGGGAAGCTCCTACAATGAGCAGTTCTTC. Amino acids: CASSPEVGSSYNEQFF.

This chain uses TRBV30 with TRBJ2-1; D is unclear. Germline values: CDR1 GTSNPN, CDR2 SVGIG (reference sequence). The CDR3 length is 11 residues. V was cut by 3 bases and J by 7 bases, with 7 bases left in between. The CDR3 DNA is TGTGCCTGGAGCCCCGTGAATGAGCAGTTCTTC. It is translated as CAWSPVNEQFF.